The 2 T cell receptor beta chains presented below share a single source sample, sequenced in a study of blood T cell repertoires in COVID-19. This table comes from immunoSEQ multiplex PCR, and its TCRdb copy is limited to in-frame clones, with some not included. This sample has roughly 81,000 clones, with around 89% found just once. Material for sequencing was peripheral blood. Receptors were obtained from a man aged 70 or older with active or convalescent COVID-19.

The chain joins TRBV7-9 to TRBJ2-7; 7 nucleotides match TRBD1. The CDR3 consists of 12 residues. Germline V gives CDR1 SEHNR, CDR2 FQNEAQ (reference sequence). J lost 12 bases, V lost 5 bases, and 10 bases had no gene match. The CDR3 spells CASSATRQGWYF. CDR3 DNA sequence: TGTGCCAGCAGCGCAACTCGACAGGGATGGTACTTC.

The chain links TRBV9 to TRBJ2-7, with TRBD1 matching over 7 bases. The germline gives CDR1 SGDLS, CDR2 YYNGEE. With 0 bases clipped from V and 3 bases from J, the junction kept 3 bases outside the gene matches. CDR3 length equals 14 residues. As DNA, the CDR3 is TGTGCCAGCAGCGTAGGGGGACAGAACTACGAGCAGTACTTC. Its translation: CASSVGGQNYEQYF.